This T cell receptor (beta chain) is drawn from a study of T cell responses to AZD1222 COVID-19 vaccine. Study in general: Pooled in the analysis were second doses at about 4 or about 12 weeks. Regarding the study as a whole: Only 6 or 7 people who got AZD1222 tested seropositive at baseline.

The V gene lost 3 bases and the J gene lost 0 bases, with 9 bases spanning the gap. Germline CDR1 reads KGHSH; CDR2 reads LQKENI. This CDR3 spans 14 amino acids. For this clone: Its target is unknown.

TCRdb keeps only in-frame clones here, not all; method: immunoSEQ multiplex PCR. This sample has around 140,000 clones, with about nine tenths found just once. The sequences come from peripheral blood, collected on day 0 of AZD1222 vaccination. This receptor was taken from an adult in good health. J is TRBJ2-7 and V is TRBV18; D is uncertain. This chain's CDR3 is CASSPGRNSYEQYF. The CDR3 region has the DNA TGTGCCAGCTCACCCGGCAGGAACTCCTACGAGCAGTACTTC.